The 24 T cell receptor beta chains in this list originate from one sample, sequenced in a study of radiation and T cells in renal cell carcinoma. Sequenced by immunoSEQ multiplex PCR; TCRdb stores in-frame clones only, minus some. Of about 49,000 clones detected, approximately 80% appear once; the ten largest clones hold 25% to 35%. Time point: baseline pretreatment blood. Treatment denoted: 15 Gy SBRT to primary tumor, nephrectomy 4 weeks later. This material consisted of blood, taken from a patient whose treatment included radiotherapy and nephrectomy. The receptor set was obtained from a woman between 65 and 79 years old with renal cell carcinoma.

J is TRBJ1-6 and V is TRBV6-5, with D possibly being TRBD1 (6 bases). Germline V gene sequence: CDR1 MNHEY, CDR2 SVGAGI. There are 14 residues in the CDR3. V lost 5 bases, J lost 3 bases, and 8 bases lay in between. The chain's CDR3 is CASSKQGYNSPLHF. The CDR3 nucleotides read TGTGCCAGCAGTAAACAGGGCTATAATTCACCCCTCCACTTT.

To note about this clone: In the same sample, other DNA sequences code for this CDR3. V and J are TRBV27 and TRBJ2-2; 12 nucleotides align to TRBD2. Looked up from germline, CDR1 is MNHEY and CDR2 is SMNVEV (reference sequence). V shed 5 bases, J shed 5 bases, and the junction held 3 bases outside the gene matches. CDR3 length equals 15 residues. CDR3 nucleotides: TGTGCCAGCAGTCCCGGACTAGCGGGGACCGGGGAGCTGTTTTTT. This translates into CASSPGLAGTGELFF.

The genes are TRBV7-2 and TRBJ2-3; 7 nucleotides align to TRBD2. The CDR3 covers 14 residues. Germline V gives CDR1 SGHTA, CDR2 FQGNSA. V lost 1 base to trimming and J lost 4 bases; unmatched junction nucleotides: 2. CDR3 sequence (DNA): TGTGCCAGCAGCTTAGACGGGAGGCCAGATACGCAGTATTTT. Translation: CASSLDGRPDTQYF.

The CDR3 reads CASSQGAAQPQHF. CDR3 in DNA: TGTGCCAGCAGCCAGGGGGCAGCTCAGCCCCAGCATTTT. V and J are TRBV11-1 and TRBJ1-5; 8 bases line up with TRBD1. V shed 5 bases, J shed 6 bases, and the junction held 3 bases outside the gene matches. CDR3 length equals 13 residues. Germline CDR1 reads SGHAT; CDR2 reads FQDESV (reference sequence).

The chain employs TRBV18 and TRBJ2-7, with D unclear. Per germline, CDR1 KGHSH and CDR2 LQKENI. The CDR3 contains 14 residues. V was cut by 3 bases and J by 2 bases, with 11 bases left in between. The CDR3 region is CASSPQDGAYEQYF. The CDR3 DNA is TGTGCCAGCTCACCCCAGGACGGTGCCTACGAGCAGTACTTC.

DNA for the CDR3: TGCGCCAGCAGCGCCCAGGACAGCTCCTACGAGCAGTACTTC. Protein product: CASSAQDSSYEQYF. This rearrangement joins TRBV5-1 to TRBJ2-7, with D maybe TRBD1 (6 bases). With 4 bases removed from V and 0 bases from J, the gap between germline ends came to 11 bases. CDR3 length: 14 amino acids. Germline V CDR1 and CDR2: SGHRS, YFSETQ.

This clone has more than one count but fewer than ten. The CDR3 here is CASSLRLAGYYEQYF. CDR3 coding DNA: TGTGCCAGCAGTTTAAGGCTAGCGGGCTACTACGAGCAGTACTTC. The chain links TRBV27 to TRBJ2-7; TRBD2 matches 8 bases. CDR1 is MNHEY and CDR2 is SMNVEV in the germline V gene (reference sequence). V gave up 2 bases and J gave up 3 bases; unmatched junction bases: 6. This CDR3 is 15 amino acids long.

The DNA of the CDR3 is TGTGCCAGCAGTCCTACAGGGGGGAATAACGAGCAGTACTTC. It yields the protein CASSPTGGNNEQYF. The chain joins TRBV6-5 to TRBJ2-7; 8 bases are a match to TRBD1. The J segment lost 5 bases and the V segment lost 5 bases, leaving 8 bases of the junction unmatched. Germline V gives CDR1 MNHEY, CDR2 SVGAGI. The CDR3 is 14 amino acids.

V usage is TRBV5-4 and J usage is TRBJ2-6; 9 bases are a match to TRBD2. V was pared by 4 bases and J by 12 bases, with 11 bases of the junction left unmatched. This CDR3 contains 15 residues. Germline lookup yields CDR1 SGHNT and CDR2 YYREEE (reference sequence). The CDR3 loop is CASSKAGTSFTVLTF. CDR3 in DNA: TGTGCCAGCAGCAAAGCCGGGACTAGCTTCACCGTCCTGACTTTC.

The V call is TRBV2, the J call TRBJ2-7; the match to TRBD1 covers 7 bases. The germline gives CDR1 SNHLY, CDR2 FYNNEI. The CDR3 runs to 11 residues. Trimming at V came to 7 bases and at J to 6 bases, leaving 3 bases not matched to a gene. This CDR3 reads CASINRGEQYF. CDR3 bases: TGTGCCAGCATTAACAGGGGCGAGCAGTACTTC.

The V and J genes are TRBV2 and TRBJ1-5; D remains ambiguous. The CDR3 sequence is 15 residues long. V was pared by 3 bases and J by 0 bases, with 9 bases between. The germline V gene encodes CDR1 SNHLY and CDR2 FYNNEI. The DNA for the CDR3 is TGTGCCAGCAGTGATTTAATATATAGCAATCAGCCCCAGCATTTT. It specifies CASSDLIYSNQPQHF.

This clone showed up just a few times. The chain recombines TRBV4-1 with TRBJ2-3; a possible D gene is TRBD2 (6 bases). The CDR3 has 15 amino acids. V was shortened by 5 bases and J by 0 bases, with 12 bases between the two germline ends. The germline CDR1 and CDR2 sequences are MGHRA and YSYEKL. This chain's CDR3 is CASSDSGSSTDTQYF. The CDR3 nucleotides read TGCGCCAGCAGCGATAGCGGCTCTAGCACAGATACGCAGTATTTT.

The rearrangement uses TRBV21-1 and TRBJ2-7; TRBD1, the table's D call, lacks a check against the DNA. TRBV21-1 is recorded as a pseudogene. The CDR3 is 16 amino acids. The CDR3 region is CASNADRGKAFLEQYF. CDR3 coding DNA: TGTGCCAGCAACGCTGACAGGGGGAAGGCCTTCCTCGAGCAGTACTTC.

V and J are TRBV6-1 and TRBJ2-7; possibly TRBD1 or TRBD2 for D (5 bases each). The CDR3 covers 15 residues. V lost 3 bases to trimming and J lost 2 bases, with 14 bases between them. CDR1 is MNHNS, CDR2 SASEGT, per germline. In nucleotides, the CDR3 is TGTGCCAGCAGTGATCGCTCCCCGGGACCCTACGAGCAGTACTTC. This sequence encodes CASSDRSPGPYEQYF.

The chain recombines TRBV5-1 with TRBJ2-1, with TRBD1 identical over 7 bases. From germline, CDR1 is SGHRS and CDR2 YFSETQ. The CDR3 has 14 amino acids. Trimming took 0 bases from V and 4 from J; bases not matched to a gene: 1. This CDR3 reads CASSLGDSYNEQFF. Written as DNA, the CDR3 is TGCGCCAGCAGCTTGGGGGACAGTTACAATGAGCAGTTCTTC.

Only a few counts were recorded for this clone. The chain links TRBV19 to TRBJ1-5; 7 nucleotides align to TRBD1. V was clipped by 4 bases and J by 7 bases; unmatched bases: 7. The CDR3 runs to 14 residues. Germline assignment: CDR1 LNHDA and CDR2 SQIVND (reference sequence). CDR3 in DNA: TGTGCCAGTAGTACCGAGACAGGGTACCAGCCCCAGCATTTT. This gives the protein CASSTETGYQPQHF.

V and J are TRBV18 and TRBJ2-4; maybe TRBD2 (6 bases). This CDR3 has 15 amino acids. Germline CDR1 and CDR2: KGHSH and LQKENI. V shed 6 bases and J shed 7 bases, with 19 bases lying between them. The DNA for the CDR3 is TGTGCCAGCTCTAGGGAAACGGGAGTCGGGAACATTCAGTACTTC. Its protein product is CASSRETGVGNIQYF.

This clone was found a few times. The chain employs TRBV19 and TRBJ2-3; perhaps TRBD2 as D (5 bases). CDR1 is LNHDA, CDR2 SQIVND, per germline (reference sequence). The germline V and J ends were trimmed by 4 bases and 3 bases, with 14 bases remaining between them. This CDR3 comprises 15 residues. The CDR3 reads CASSNGAPGTDTQYF. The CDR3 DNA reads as TGTGCCAGTAGTAACGGTGCCCCGGGGACAGATACGCAGTATTTT.

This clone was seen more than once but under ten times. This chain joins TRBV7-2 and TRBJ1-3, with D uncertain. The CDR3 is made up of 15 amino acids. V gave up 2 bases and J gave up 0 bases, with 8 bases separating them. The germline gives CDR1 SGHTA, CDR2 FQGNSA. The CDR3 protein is CASSLPGISGNTIYF. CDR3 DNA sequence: TGTGCCAGCAGCTTACCTGGGATCTCTGGAAACACCATATATTTT.

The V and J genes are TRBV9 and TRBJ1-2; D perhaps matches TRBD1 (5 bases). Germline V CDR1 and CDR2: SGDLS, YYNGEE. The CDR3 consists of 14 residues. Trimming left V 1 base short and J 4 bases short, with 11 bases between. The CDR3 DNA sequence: TGTGCCAGCAGCGTATCTGACAGCTCCTATGGCTACACCTTC. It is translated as CASSVSDSSYGYTF.

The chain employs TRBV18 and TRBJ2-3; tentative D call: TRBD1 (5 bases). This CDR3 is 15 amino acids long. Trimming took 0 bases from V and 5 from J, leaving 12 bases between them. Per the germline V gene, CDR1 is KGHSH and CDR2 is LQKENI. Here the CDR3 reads CASSPPSWGRDTQYF. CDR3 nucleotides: TGTGCCAGCTCACCACCGAGCTGGGGCCGAGATACGCAGTATTTT. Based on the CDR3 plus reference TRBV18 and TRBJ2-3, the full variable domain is NAGVMQNPRHLVRRRGQEARLRCSPMKGHSHVYWYRQLPEEGLKFMVYLQKENIIDESGMPKERFSAEFPKEGPSILRIQQVVRGDSAAYFCASSPPSWGRDTQYFGPGTRLTVL.

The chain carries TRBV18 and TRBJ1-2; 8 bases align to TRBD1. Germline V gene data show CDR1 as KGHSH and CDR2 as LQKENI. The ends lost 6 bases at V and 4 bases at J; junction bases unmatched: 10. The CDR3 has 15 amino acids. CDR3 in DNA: TGTGCCAGCTCCCCTACCACAGGGGGAGGCTATGGCTACACCTTC. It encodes CASSPTTGGGYGYTF.

DNA for the CDR3: TGTGCCAGCAGCCAAGATGTCGGGGGGGCTGGTGAGCAGTTCTTC. It codes for CASSQDVGGAGEQFF. The chain uses TRBV4-2 and TRBJ2-1, with 8 nucleotides matching TRBD2. V dropped 0 bases and J dropped 9; count of bases not matched to a gene: 7. CDR3 size: 15 residues. Germline CDR1 is LGHNA and CDR2 is YNFKEQ.

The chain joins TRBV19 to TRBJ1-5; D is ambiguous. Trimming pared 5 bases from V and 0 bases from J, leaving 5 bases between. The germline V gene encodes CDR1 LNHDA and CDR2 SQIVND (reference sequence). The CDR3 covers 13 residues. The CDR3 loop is CASSGDSNQPQHF. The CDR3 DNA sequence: TGTGCCAGTAGTGGGGATAGCAATCAGCCCCAGCATTTT.